This TCR beta chain was documented in a study of cytomegalovirus exposure and HLA in healthy donors. Study-wide results and limits: Some 16,000 TCR beta sequences were associated with HLA alleles at 0.05 false discovery rate in a later analysis. For presence/absence analyses, sequencing depth was assumed to be roughly uniform across donors.

As regards this clone: Its antigen is as yet unknown.

In germline, CDR1 is SGHAT, CDR2 FQNNGV. V was pared by 0 bases and J by 2 bases, with 5 bases of the junction left unmatched. This CDR3 is 17 amino acids long. Researchers ran the PCR with 60 Vbeta and 13 Jbeta primers. Profiled with immunoSEQ multiplex PCR; TCRdb holds only in-frame clones, not every one. The repertoire holds under 200,000 clones, with around 83% as singletons. Material: PBMCs. The genes are TRBV11-2 and TRBJ2-7, with TRBD2 matching over 12 bases. The origin of this receptor is a girl aged 2-10 years in good health and CMV-seropositive. The CDR3 sequence: CASSLDFPSGRAYEQYF. CDR3 in DNA: TGTGCCAGCAGCTTAGATTTCCCTAGCGGGAGGGCCTACGAGCAGTACTTC.